The source of this T cell receptor beta chain is a study of tumor-infiltrating lymphocytes in primary liver carcinoma. Study-level background: Tumor lesions were T1-T3 N0M0 and spanned about 4 to 11 cm. Sample yields, roughly 3.65 to 7.13 million productive TCRbeta reads, were similar across the tissue types. The study's findings and limits: For tumor-adjacent and tumor-blood pairs, overlap was less than that seen for tumor region pairs.

CDR1 and CDR2 (germline): GTSNPN, SVGIG (reference sequence). V dropped 5 bases and J dropped 9 bases, with 11 bases sitting between them. The CDR3 is made up of 11 amino acids. Scientists recovered RNA and DNA together from roughly 20-30 mg of unsorted bulk tissue. In the case of this clonotype: Its antigen is as yet unknown. This may come from a read error, since a much larger clone is one base off.

Priming with a constant-region primer yielded TCR beta cDNA from 450 to 550 ng total RNA. Libraries for TCR beta were built through three nested multiplex PCR rounds, which together made up a slightly modified ARM-PCR procedure. Rounds one and two of PCR, each of 10 cycles, were primed with TRBV1-TRBV30 forward primers and a C-beta reverse primer. TCRdb passed the multiplex PCR reads through MiXCR, listing each CDR3 protein once. The table records more than 60,000 distinct CDR3 sequences, almost 70% of them present only once. The chain carries TRBV30 and TRBJ2-1; either TRBD1 or TRBD2 may supply D (5 bases each). This clonotype was sampled from a man between 35 and 55 years old with primary liver carcinoma and hepatitis B virus infection. The sample consisted of liver tumor tissue from sampling region 4. The subset was: tumor region T4, right-lateral pole. CDR3: CAWGYGGEQFF. The CDR3 DNA follows: TGTGCCTGGGGCTATGGGGGTGAGCAGTTCTTC.